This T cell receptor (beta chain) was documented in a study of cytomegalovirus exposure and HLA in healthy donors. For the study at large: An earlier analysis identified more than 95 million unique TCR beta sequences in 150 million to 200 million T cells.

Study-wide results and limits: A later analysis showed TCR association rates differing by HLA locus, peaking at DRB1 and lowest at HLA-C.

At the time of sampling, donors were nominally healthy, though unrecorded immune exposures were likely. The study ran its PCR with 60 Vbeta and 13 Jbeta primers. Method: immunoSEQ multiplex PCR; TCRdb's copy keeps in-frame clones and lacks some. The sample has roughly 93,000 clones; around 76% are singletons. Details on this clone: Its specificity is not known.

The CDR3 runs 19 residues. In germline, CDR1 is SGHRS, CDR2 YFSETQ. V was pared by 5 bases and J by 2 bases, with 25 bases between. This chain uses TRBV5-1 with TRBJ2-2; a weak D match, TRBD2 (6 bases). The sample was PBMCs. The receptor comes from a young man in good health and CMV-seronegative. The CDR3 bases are TGCGCCAGCAGATCATCTAGCGTACTCACCTTGGGAAACACCGGGGAGCTGTTTTTT. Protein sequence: CASRSSSVLTLGNTGELFF.